This TCR beta chain was recorded in a study of CD8+ T cells in alopecia areata. Study as a whole: Oral tofacitinib, 5 to 10 mg twice daily, was given in an open-label trial.

The authors extracted RNA and reverse transcribed it into cDNA as the sequencing template. Profiling relied on immunoSEQ multiplex PCR, and the TCRdb table lists in-frame clones only, not all of them. The table lists about 140,000 clones, approximately 85% of them singletons. Sample treatment: oral pan-JAK inhibitor, 5-10 mg twice daily. The germline V gene has CDR1 SGHDT and CDR2 YYEEEE. V shed 4 bases and J shed 1 base, with 17 bases lying between them. CDR3 length: 16 amino acids. This clone was observed a handful of times. The rearrangement joins TRBV5-6 to TRBJ2-5, with TRBD2 as a possible D gene (6 bases). The clonotype comes from a human donor with alopecia areata. Specimen: CD8+ T cells sorted from blood, collected at week 4, from a patient treated with tofacitinib. The CDR3 region has the DNA TGTGCCAGCAGCCGGGCGGGGCAGATCTTCCAAGAGACCCAGTACTTC. Translating gives CASSRAGQIFQETQYF.